The sequence of this T cell receptor (beta chain) was determined in a study of blood T cells in healthy people across ages. Findings and caveats of the study: TCR beta diversity, measured per million T cells, fell in a roughly linear way with age. Unknown CMV status may confound age-related changes in expanded clones.

For the second PCR, which ran for about 6 to 11 cycles, a sample-barcoded 5' primer and a J-beta primer mix were used. TCRdb redid the calling of the 5' RACE reads with MiXCR, one entry per CDR3 protein. Here the sample spans 550,000 to 750,000 distinct CDR3 sequences, under 25% being singletons. For this clonotype: As yet, its antigen is unknown.

The CDR3 length is 18 residues. Trimming cost V 0 bases and J 0 bases; bases outside gene matches: 9. Germline V lookup: CDR1 SGDLS, CDR2 YYNGEE. This sequence joins TRBV9 and TRBJ2-1; 7 bases are a match to TRBD1. The clonotype was recovered from a man between 65 and 85 years old in good health. Sequenced material: blood. The CDR3 sequence: CASSVVGQERISYNEQFF. CDR3 sequence (DNA): TGTGCCAGCAGCGTAGTAGGACAGGAGCGTATCTCCTACAATGAGCAGTTCTTC.